This T cell receptor beta chain was documented in a study of Ad26.COV2.S vaccination and SARS-CoV-2 variants. Treatment given: some 20 received Ad26.COV2.S at low or high dose, single or two shots; roughly five received placebo; per-sample allocation not given. Day 63 after the first vaccine or placebo injection was the time point for sampling. An Ad26 vector expressing Wuhan-strain SARS-CoV-2 spike served as the vaccine. General study results and limits: Total responses of T cells may have been underestimated by the analyses of TCR breadth and depth. Among vaccine recipients, spike-specific TCR breadth exceeded that of placebo recipients.

Only in-frame clones appear in the TCRdb table, and some are missing; sequencing was by immunoSEQ multiplex PCR. The sample has hundreds of thousands of clones, 85% to 90% seen once. As to this clone: Antigen specificity is unknown.

The clonotype comes from a person between 18 and 60 years old who received the Ad26.COV2.S COVID-19 vaccine or a placebo. This specimen consisted of peripheral blood, obtained in a trial of Ad26.COV2.S vaccine versus placebo.

The CDR3 DNA sequence: TGTGCCGCCGGTATTAGCCCAGGGAATCAGCCCCAGCATTTT. This translates into CAAGISPGNQPQHF. The rearrangement links TRBV10-3 to TRBJ1-5, with a weak D call TRBD1 (5 bases). This CDR3 spans 14 amino acids. Deletions cut 11 bases from V and 4 bases from J, with 18 bases between. The germline V gene has CDR1 ENHRY and CDR2 SYGVKD.